Below are 32 T cell receptor beta chains sequenced from a single sample in a study of CD8 T cells in ankylosing spondylitis. Study-level findings and limits: Characteristic, it appeared, of ankylosing spondylitis blood was a TCR beta motif of eight highly homologous variants.

No antigen is known for these receptors. TCRdb processed the 5' RACE reads anew with MiXCR; each CDR3 protein has one entry. The table shows 330,000 or so distinct CDR3 sequences, with approximately 8% occurring only once. Sequences were obtained from blood, either unsorted or a sorted T cell fraction (not recorded which). The receptors derive from a male donor with ankylosing spondylitis.

At least ten counts were recorded for this clonotype. This chain connects TRBV29-1 to TRBJ1-1, with unresolved D. Trimming shortened V by 1 base and J by 6 bases, and 15 bases separated the two germline ends. CDR1 is SQVTM and CDR2 is ANQGSEA in the germline V gene. This CDR3 is built from 14 residues. The CDR3 loop reads CSVEVQPPYAEAFF. The CDR3 DNA follows: TGCAGCGTTGAAGTACAGCCCCCATACGCTGAAGCTTTCTTT.

The rearrangement joins TRBV18 to TRBJ2-2; D is unresolved. Trimming pared 0 bases from V and 2 bases from J, leaving 10 bases between. Germline-derived CDR1 and CDR2 are KGHSH and LQKENI. The CDR3 has 16 amino acids. The DNA for the CDR3 is TGTGCCAGCTCACCACCGTTCGGTTTCAACACCGGGGAGCTGTTTTTT. This gives the protein CASSPPFGFNTGELFF.

This clonotype was observed many times. The CDR3, as DNA: TGTGCCAGTAGTACGGTCGGGGGGAACACTGAAGCTTTCTTT. It encodes CASSTVGGNTEAFF. The V and J genes are TRBV19 and TRBJ1-1; D is possibly TRBD1 (5 bases). Trimming took off 4 bases at V and 1 base at J, with 10 bases between the two ends. This CDR3 comprises 14 residues. Germline V gives CDR1 LNHDA, CDR2 SQIVND (reference sequence). Based on the CDR3 plus reference TRBV19 and TRBJ1-1, the full variable domain is DGGITQSPKYLFRKEGQNVTLSCEQNLNHDAMYWYRQDPGQGLRLIYYSQIVNDFQKGDIAEGYSVSREKKESFPLTVTSAQKNPTAFYLCASSTVGGNTEAFFGQGTRLTVV.

The table lists this clonotype with many counts. The rearrangement uses TRBV5-1 and TRBJ2-1; 10 positions match TRBD2. The germline V gene has CDR1 SGHRS and CDR2 YFSETQ. The CDR3 consists of 14 residues. With 2 bases clipped from V and 5 bases from J, the junction kept 1 base outside the gene matches. The CDR3 bases are TGCGCCAGCAGCTTTAGCGGGGGGAACAATGAGCAGTTCTTC. It translates to CASSFSGGNNEQFF. Looking up the rest from reference TRBV5-1 and TRBJ2-1 gives the full variable domain: KAGVTQTPRYLIKTRGQQVTLSCSPISGHRSVSWYQQTPGQGLQFLFEYFSETQRNKGNFPGRFSGRQFSNSRSEMNVSTLELGDSALYLCASSFSGGNNEQFFGPGTRLTVL.

This clonotype was detected only a few times. The gene calls are TRBV30 and TRBJ2-7, with D possibly called TRBD1 or TRBD2 (5 bases each). Germline-derived CDR1 and CDR2 are GTSNPN and SVGIG (reference sequence). V lost 3 bases and J lost 7, with 16 bases in between. The CDR3 has 13 amino acids. CDR3 residues: CAWRRGRVGEQYF. As DNA, the CDR3 is TGTGCCTGGAGACGGGGCAGGGTGGGGGAGCAGTACTTC.

This clonotype was detected only a few times. The chain employs TRBV7-9 and TRBJ1-2; 11 bases match TRBD1. Per the germline V gene, CDR1 is SEHNR and CDR2 is FQNEAQ (reference sequence). This CDR3 contains 16 residues. V lost 3 bases and J lost 3; bases outside the gene matches: 6. The CDR3 is CASSFGQGARYYGYTF. CDR3 DNA: TGTGCCAGCAGCTTTGGACAGGGGGCGCGTTACTATGGCTACACCTTC.

There are many counts of this clonotype. This sequence joins TRBV4-1 and TRBJ2-1; D tentatively fits TRBD1 or TRBD2 (5 bases each). Germline-derived CDR1 and CDR2 are MGHRA and YSYEKL. The CDR3 has 18 amino acids. V was cut by 2 bases and J by 0 bases, with 17 bases left in between. The CDR3 DNA sequence: TGCGCCAGCAGCCAATCCCTGTTGAGGGACGGCTCCTACAATGAGCAGTTCTTC. Translated: CASSQSLLRDGSYNEQFF.

The gene calls are TRBV7-2 and TRBJ1-2; the D is unclear. Trimming pared 1 base from V and 7 bases from J, leaving 19 bases between. Germline V gene data show CDR1 as SGHTA and CDR2 as FQGNSA. There are 16 residues in the CDR3. The CDR3 nucleotides read TGTGCCAGCAGCTTAGAGCCGGGCAGCAGAATCTCTGGCTACACCTTC. Translated, it gives CASSLEPGSRISGYTF.

The chain carries TRBV5-5 and TRBJ2-7; possibly TRBD2 for D (5 bases). Germline CDR1 SGHKS, CDR2 YYEKEE (reference sequence). V was pared by 0 bases and J by 3 bases, with 13 bases between. This CDR3 has 15 residues. Here the CDR3 DNA reads TGTGCCAGCAGCTTGGCCGAGGGAAGTTTCTACGAGCAGTACTTC. Its protein product is CASSLAEGSFYEQYF.

This clonotype was picked up a small number of times. V gene TRBV15 combines with J gene TRBJ2-3; tentatively, D is TRBD1 or TRBD2 (6 bases each). From germline, CDR1 is LNHNV and CDR2 YYDKDF (reference sequence). The CDR3 has 15 amino acids. Trimming cost V 8 bases and J 8 bases, with 23 bases left between them. The CDR3: CATSEAMGGWGTQYF. CDR3 sequence (DNA): TGTGCCACCTCGGAGGCGATGGGGGGCTGGGGTACGCAGTATTTT.

This clonotype occurred a few times. This sequence joins TRBV9 and TRBJ2-3; D may match TRBD1 or TRBD2 (6 bases each). V was shortened by 0 bases and J by 4 bases, with 15 bases between the two germline ends. The CDR3 is 16 residues long. The germline CDR1 and CDR2 sequences are SGDLS and YYNGEE. The CDR3 sequence is CASSVVQTGGADTQYF. DNA of the CDR3: TGTGCCAGCAGCGTAGTTCAGACAGGCGGGGCAGATACGCAGTATTTT. The whole variable domain, filled in from reference TRBV9 and TRBJ2-3, reads DSGVTQTPKHLITATGQRVTLRCSPRSGDLSVYWYQQSLDQGLQFLIQYYNGEERAKGNILERFSAQQFPDLHSELNLSSLELGDSALYFCASSVVQTGGADTQYFGPGTRLTVL.

This chain connects TRBV5-1 to TRBJ1-2, with a weak D call TRBD1 (5 bases). V was shortened by 6 bases and J by 4 bases, with 19 bases between the two germline ends. Germline lookup yields CDR1 SGHRS and CDR2 YFSETQ. This CDR3 comprises 15 residues. CDR3 sequence (DNA): TGCGCCAGCAAGGACATCCCCGGGGTTATCTATGGCTACACCTTC. Translation: CASKDIPGVIYGYTF.

This clonotype showed up just a few times. The rearrangement uses TRBV20-1 and TRBJ1-5; 10 bases are a match to TRBD1. Germline V CDR1 and CDR2: DFQATT, SNEGSKA (reference sequence). J gave up 0 bases and V 6 bases, and 11 bases lay outside the gene matches. The CDR3 has 17 residues. CDR3 sequence (DNA): TGCAGTGCCCTTCCGGGACAGGGGCACTATAGCAATCAGCCCCAGCATTTT. Protein sequence: CSALPGQGHYSNQPQHF.

In its sample, this clonotype was seen a few times. The CDR3 spells CASSSGSGLRIYEQYF. The CDR3 DNA follows: TGTGCCAGCAGCTCAGGAAGCGGACTTCGGATCTACGAGCAGTACTTC. The chain has TRBV7-9 and TRBJ2-7; D may be TRBD2 (5 bases). Trimming pared 4 bases from V and 3 bases from J, leaving 19 bases between. From germline, CDR1 is SEHNR and CDR2 FQNEAQ (reference sequence). The CDR3 length is 16 residues.

This clonotype was seen only once. At one end, the junction sequence differs from germline, possibly due to a read error. This chain links TRBV12-3 or TRBV12-4 with TRBJ1-6; D unresolved. This CDR3 has 14 amino acids. The CDR3 loop reads CASSLGLINSPPHF. DNA of the CDR3: TGTGCCAGCAGTCTGGGCCTAATTAATTCACCCCCCCACTTT.

This clonotype was detected only a few times. V is TRBV20-1 and J is TRBJ2-4; D call uncertain. The V gene lost 5 bases and the J gene lost 3 bases, with 17 bases spanning the gap. This CDR3 is 15 amino acids long. Germline V gives CDR1 DFQATT, CDR2 SNEGSKA (reference sequence). The CDR3 nucleotides read TGCAGTGCTCGAGCGACGAGTAGTGGCAAAAACATTCAGTACTTC. The encoded protein is CSARATSSGKNIQYF.

CDR3 DNA sequence: TGTGCCAGCCGCTACTTTTTGGTCGGCACTGAAGCTTTCTTT. This gives the protein CASRYFLVGTEAFF. The chain employs TRBV5-5 and TRBJ1-1; the D is unclear. The germline V gene encodes CDR1 SGHKS and CDR2 YYEKEE (reference sequence). This CDR3 has 14 amino acids. Between the trimmed V and J ends, which lost 7 bases and 4 bases, there was a span of 17 bases.

The rearrangement links TRBV29-1 to TRBJ2-3, with D unclear. Germline assignment: CDR1 SQVTM and CDR2 ANQGSEA. This CDR3 contains 13 residues. Trimming pared 3 bases from V and 4 bases from J, leaving 11 bases between. The DNA of the CDR3 is TGCAGCGTTGAGGCCAGGTCACCAGATACGCAGTATTTT. It encodes CSVEARSPDTQYF.

This clonotype was recorded at least ten times. The rearrangement joins TRBV20-1 to TRBJ2-7; D is perhaps TRBD1 (5 bases). The germline V and J ends were trimmed by 3 bases and 0 bases, with 15 bases remaining between them. CDR3 length equals 15 residues. CDR1 DFQATT and CDR2 SNEGSKA come from the germline V gene (reference sequence). The chain's CDR3 is CSARDDSPSSYEQYF. CDR3 nucleotide sequence: TGCAGTGCTAGGGACGACAGCCCAAGCTCCTACGAGCAGTACTTC.

This clonotype was seen more than once but under ten times. The chain is built from TRBV5-1 and TRBJ2-7; 8 bases are a match to TRBD2. Germline CDR1 SGHRS, CDR2 YFSETQ. The junction had 15 bases not matched to a gene; V was cut back by 3 bases and J by 1 base. There are 18 residues in the CDR3. The CDR3 DNA is TGCGCCAGCAGCTCGCGGTGGGAGACTAGCGCCGTTTCCTACGAGCAGTACTTC. It specifies CASSSRWETSAVSYEQYF.

There are many counts of this clonotype. The chain recombines TRBV24-1 with TRBJ2-1, with a possible D match to TRBD2 (5 bases). The V gene's germline CDR1 is KGHDR and CDR2 SFDVKD. CDR3 length: 14 amino acids. V was cut by 4 bases and J by 5 bases, with 11 bases left in between. The CDR3 sequence is CATSEPSGDNEQFF. In nucleotides, the CDR3 is TGTGCCACCAGTGAGCCAAGCGGAGACAATGAGCAGTTCTTC.

The V gene is TRBV6-2 or TRBV6-3, the J gene TRBJ2-1; 9 bases are shared with TRBD2. V lost 1 base and J lost 8; bases outside the gene matches: 3. The CDR3 runs to 14 residues. Germline CDR1 is MNHEY and CDR2 is SVGEGT. The CDR3 nucleotides read TGTGCCAGCAGTTACTTGGCGGGGGGGGATGAGCAGTTCTTC. Its protein is CASSYLAGGDEQFF.

This clonotype was counted a few times. The chain combines TRBV7-2 with TRBJ2-7; the match to TRBD2 covers 8 bases. V was clipped by 3 bases and J by 4 bases; unmatched bases: 5. CDR3 length: 14 residues. CDR1 and CDR2 (germline): SGHTA, FQGNSA. The CDR3 spells CASSFAGTRYEQYF. The CDR3 nucleotides are TGTGCCAGCAGCTTTGCCGGGACTAGGTACGAGCAGTACTTC.

This clonotype was detected ten times or more. J is TRBJ2-2 and V is TRBV7-2; D not certain. This CDR3 contains 13 residues. Germline V gene sequence: CDR1 SGHTA, CDR2 FQGNSA. V dropped 5 bases and J dropped 5 bases, with 9 bases sitting between them. The CDR3 reads CASSVTETGELFF. The DNA of the CDR3 is TGTGCCAGCAGCGTGACTGAGACCGGGGAGCTGTTTTTT.

The rearrangement links TRBV27 to TRBJ2-1; 8 nucleotides line up with TRBD1. The V gene's germline CDR1 is MNHEY and CDR2 SMNVEV (reference sequence). This CDR3 has 15 amino acids. V was pared by 5 bases and J by 4 bases, with 7 bases of the junction left unmatched. The CDR3 coding sequence is TGTGCCAGCAGTCGACAGGGACAGGCATACAATGAGCAGTTCTTC. Amino acids: CASSRQGQAYNEQFF.

This chain joins TRBV3-1 and TRBJ2-5, with D possibly TRBD2 on 6 matching bases. The V and J ends lost 1 base and 4 bases respectively, with 7 bases between them. This CDR3 spans 13 amino acids. In germline, CDR1 is LGHDT, CDR2 YNNKEL (reference sequence). CDR3 residues: CASSQGSGETQYF. In nucleotides, the CDR3 is TGTGCCAGCAGCCAAGGTAGCGGAGAGACCCAGTACTTC.

This clonotype was found a few times. The rearrangement joins TRBV6-1 to TRBJ1-6, with D unclear. With 10 bases removed from V and 0 bases from J, the gap between germline ends came to 16 bases. The V gene's germline CDR1 is MNHNS and CDR2 SASEGT. The CDR3 has 16 residues. The CDR3 loop is CATTRTASSYNSPLHF. The CDR3 nucleotides are TGTGCCACCACTAGGACGGCGAGCTCCTATAATTCACCCCTCCACTTT.

This chain connects TRBV7-9 to TRBJ1-5; D is possibly TRBD1 (6 bases). Germline V lookup: CDR1 SEHNR, CDR2 FQNEAQ (reference sequence). The V gene lost 8 bases and the J gene lost 6 bases, with 17 bases spanning the gap. The CDR3 runs to 14 residues. In DNA form, the CDR3 reads TGTGCCAGCGTCTCCGGGGGGCCGCTTCAGCCCCAGCATTTT. This sequence encodes CASVSGGPLQPQHF.

This sequence joins TRBV11-2 and TRBJ2-1, with D tentatively TRBD1 or TRBD2 (6 bases each). The length of the CDR3 is 18 residues. Trimming removed 1 base at V and 6 bases at J, with 22 bases between. Germline CDR1 and CDR2: SGHAT and FQNNGV. CDR3 nucleotide sequence: TGTGCCAGCAGCTTAGTCCGGTTCGAGGGGGGATGGAGCAATGAGCAGTTCTTC. Translating gives CASSLVRFEGGWSNEQFF.

A few counts support this clonotype. This chain joins TRBV20-1 and TRBJ2-4, with 9 positions matching TRBD1. Germline V gene data show CDR1 as DFQATT and CDR2 as SNEGSKA (reference sequence). This CDR3 spans 15 amino acids. The junction had 11 bases not matched to a gene; V was cut back by 2 bases and J by 9 bases. The CDR3 DNA reads TGCAGTGCTAGACCTCCGGGACAGGGAAGTATCATTCAGTACTTC. It encodes CSARPPGQGSIIQYF.

This clonotype was observed a few times. The V gene is TRBV5-1, the J gene TRBJ2-1; the match to TRBD2 covers 7 bases. CDR3 length: 18 amino acids. In germline, CDR1 is SGHRS, CDR2 YFSETQ. The J segment lost 10 bases and the V segment lost 5 bases, leaving 24 bases of the junction unmatched. The CDR3, as DNA: TGCGCCAGCAGATACCCACGGGGTGGCGGGAGTATGACGGGGGAGCAGTTCTTC. This gives the protein CASRYPRGGGSMTGEQFF. Filled out from reference TRBV5-1 and TRBJ2-1, the complete variable domain reads KAGVTQTPRYLIKTRGQQVTLSCSPISGHRSVSWYQQTPGQGLQFLFEYFSETQRNKGNFPGRFSGRQFSNSRSEMNVSTLELGDSALYLCASRYPRGGGSMTGEQFFGPGTRLTVL.

This clonotype was detected only a few times. The chain is built from TRBV20-1 and TRBJ2-1, with 8 bases aligning to TRBD2. This CDR3 is built from 15 residues. After removal of 3 bases from V and 8 bases from J, the junction contained 12 bases not matched to a gene. The germline V gene encodes CDR1 DFQATT and CDR2 SNEGSKA (reference sequence). CDR3: CSASDRGRRFDEQFF. CDR3 in DNA: TGCAGTGCTAGTGACCGCGGGAGGAGGTTCGATGAGCAGTTCTTC.